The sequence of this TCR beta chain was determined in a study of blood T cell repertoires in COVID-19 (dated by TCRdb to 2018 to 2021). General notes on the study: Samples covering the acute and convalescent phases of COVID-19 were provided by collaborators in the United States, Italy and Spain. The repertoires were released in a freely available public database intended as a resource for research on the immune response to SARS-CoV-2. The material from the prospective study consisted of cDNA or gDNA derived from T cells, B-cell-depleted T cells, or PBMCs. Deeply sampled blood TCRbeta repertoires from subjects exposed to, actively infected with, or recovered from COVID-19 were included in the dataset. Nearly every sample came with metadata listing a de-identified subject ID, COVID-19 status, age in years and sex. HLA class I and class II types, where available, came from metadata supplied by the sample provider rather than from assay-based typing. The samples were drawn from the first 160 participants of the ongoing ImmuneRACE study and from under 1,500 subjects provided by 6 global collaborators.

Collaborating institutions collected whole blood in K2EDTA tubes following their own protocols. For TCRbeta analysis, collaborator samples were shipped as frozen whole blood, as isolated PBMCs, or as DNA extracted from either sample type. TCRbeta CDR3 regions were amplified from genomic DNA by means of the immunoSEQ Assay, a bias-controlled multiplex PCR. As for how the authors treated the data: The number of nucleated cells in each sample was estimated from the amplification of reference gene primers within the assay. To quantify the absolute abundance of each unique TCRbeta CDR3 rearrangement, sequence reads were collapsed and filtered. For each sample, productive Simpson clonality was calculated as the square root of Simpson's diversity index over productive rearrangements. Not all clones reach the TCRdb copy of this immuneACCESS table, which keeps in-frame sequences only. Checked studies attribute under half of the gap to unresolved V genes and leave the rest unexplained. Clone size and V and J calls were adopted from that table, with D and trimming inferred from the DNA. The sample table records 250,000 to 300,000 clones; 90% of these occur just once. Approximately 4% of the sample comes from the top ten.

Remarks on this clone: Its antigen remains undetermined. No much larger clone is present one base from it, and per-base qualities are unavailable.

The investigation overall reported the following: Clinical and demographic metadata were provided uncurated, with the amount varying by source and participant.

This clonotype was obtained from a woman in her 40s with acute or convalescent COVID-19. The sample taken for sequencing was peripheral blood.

The DNA sequence is given as TGTGCCAGTAGTGCGGTCAGAACGAACACTGAAGCTTTCTTT. This gives the protein CASSAVRTNTEAFF. The chain was built from TRBV19 and TRBJ1-1, with the D gene call left open. The CDR3 covers 14 residues, taking in both the cysteine and the phenylalanine. Of all the DNA, just the CDR3 is kept, 42 bases in frame from base 1. V is pared back by 5 bases and J by 1 base, with 11 bases lying between the germline termini. CDR1 and CDR2 (LNHDA, SQIVND) derive from the germline V gene (reference sequence).